The clone carrying this T cell receptor (beta chain) was counted ten times or more. The antigen remains unidentified. The missing CDR3 end, 3 residues past where the read stops, is filled in from the germline J gene. Sequenced by immunoSEQ multiplex PCR; TCRdb stores in-frame clones only, minus some. This set yields 45,000 to 65,000 clones and no singletons; the top ten hold just over 2%. This entry belongs to a study of T cell clonality in common variable immunodeficiency. The V gene's germline CDR1 is SQVTM and CDR2 ANQGSEA. The V gene lost 6 bases and the J gene lost 0 bases, with 6 bases spanning the gap. CDR3 size: 12 residues. Most patients and controls had Caucasian heritage. General observations from the study: CVID patient heterogeneity limited repertoire-clinical complication correlations.

This sequence originates from a person aged 18 to 70 in good health. The material sequenced was peripheral blood mononuclear cells. J is TRBJ1-3 and V is TRBV29-1; D is ambiguous. CDR3 protein: CSVAASGNTIYF. The CDR3 DNA, read in part, is TGCAGCGTAGCTGCCTCTGGAAACACC.